This T cell receptor beta chain derives from a study of shared clonotypes between healthy human individuals. Findings and caveats of the study: Richness estimates generally favored naive over memory subsets.

Trimming removed 5 bases from V and 0 bases from J, with 11 bases in between. The CDR3 is 16 residues long. The germline gives CDR1 MNHEY, CDR2 SMNVEV (reference sequence). At the deep level, the assay was run. Produced via immunoSEQ multiplex PCR; TCRdb's table is partial and in-frame only. This sample carries about 680,000 clones, 92% of them seen once, and the ten largest clones take 24%. In regard to this clone: Its antigen is undetermined.

Naive CD8 populations comprised CD45RO-negative cells positively selected for CCR7, excluding terminally differentiated effector memory CD45RA+ cells. This receptor was taken from a man between 25 and 39 years old in good health. Sequenced material: naive CD8+ T cells sorted from blood. The chain uses TRBV27 and TRBJ2-6; no reliable D call. The CDR3: CASSPLGSSGANVLTF. DNA of the CDR3: TGTGCCAGCAGTCCCTTAGGCAGCTCTGGGGCCAACGTCCTGACTTTC.